Below, 3 T cell receptor beta chains from the same sample are listed, as sequenced in a study of T cells in Graves' hyperthyroidism and ophthalmopathy. Amplification yielded TCR beta CDR3 regions, with RNA transcripts as the source. First-round RT-PCR with HTBI primers amplified the TCR CDR3 region. Using its own MiXCR run on the multiplex PCR reads, TCRdb lists one record per CDR3 protein. The data contain about 660,000 distinct CDR3 sequences, just under 45% of them singletons. The source material was peripheral blood or thyroid tissue (not recorded which). The receptors come from an adult man with Graves' disease, either hyperthyroidism or ophthalmopathy (not recorded which).

This clonotype was detected ten times or more. The CDR3 spells CASSLAPDSFYEQYF. CDR3 sequence (DNA): TGTGCCAGCAGCTTAGCGCCGGACAGCTTCTACGAGCAGTACTTC. The V call is TRBV7-2, the J call TRBJ2-7, with D perhaps matching TRBD1 (6 bases). CDR1 is SGHTA, CDR2 FQGNSA, per germline. The length of the CDR3 is 15 residues. Trimming shortened V by 0 bases and J by 3 bases, and 12 bases separated the two germline ends.

As regards this clonotype: This may be a read error, as it is one base from a much larger clone. The chain recombines TRBV19 with TRBJ1-2; D is undetermined. This CDR3 region has 13 residues. Germline V gene data show CDR1 as LNHDA and CDR2 as SQIVND (reference sequence). V lost 3 bases and J lost 9, with 14 bases in between. The CDR3 loop reads CASSMGVGYCYTF. The CDR3 bases are TGTGCCAGTAGTATGGGTGTCGGTTATTGCTACACCTTC.

This clonotype was recorded at least ten times. The J gene is TRBJ1-3, the V gene TRBV7-9; D ambiguous. CDR3 size: 17 residues. The germline V gene has CDR1 SEHNR and CDR2 FQNEAQ (reference sequence). The V end was cut by 5 bases, the J end by 0 bases, with 17 bases between. The CDR3 DNA sequence: TGTGCCAGCAGCGGATTGACGACTGCCGTCTCTGGAAACACCATATATTTT. Translating it yields CASSGLTTAVSGNTIYF. Full variable domain (rest looked up from reference TRBV7-9 and TRBJ1-3): DTGVSQNPRHKITKRGQNVTFRCDPISEHNRLYWYRQTLGQGPEFLTYFQNEAQLEKSRLLSDRFSAERPKGSFSTLEIQRTEQGDSAMYLCASSGLTTAVSGNTIYFGEGSWLTVV.